A single sample is the source of the 10 T cell receptor beta chains below, sequenced in a study of blood T cell repertoires in COVID-19. TCRdb's copy holds only in-frame clones and misses some; the assay was immunoSEQ multiplex PCR. This sample carries some 310,000 clones, roughly 90% of them seen once, and the ten largest clones take around 9%. The sequencing input was PBMCs or T cells enriched from blood (not recorded which). Receptor source: a woman between 25 and 40 years old who had recovered from COVID-19.

This CDR3 is CASSVRTSGRSTDTQYF. CDR3 sequence (DNA): TGTGCCAGCAGCGTGCGGACTAGCGGGAGATCGACAGATACGCAGTATTTT. V usage is TRBV7-3 and J usage is TRBJ2-3, with 13 bases lining up with TRBD2. Per the germline V gene, CDR1 is SGHTA and CDR2 is FQGTGA. V lost 5 bases, J lost 3 bases, and 8 bases stayed unmatched. The CDR3 length is 17 residues.

The chain is built from TRBV7-9 and TRBJ2-3, with 13 positions matching TRBD2. Germline lookup yields CDR1 SEHNR and CDR2 FQNEAQ (reference sequence). This CDR3 has 17 residues. Losses at the gene ends were 5 bases for V and 2 bases for J; bases not matched to a gene: 7. CDR3 bases: TGTGCCAGCAGCCCCCTACTAGCGGGAGGGCCCACAGATACGCAGTATTTT. It specifies CASSPLLAGGPTDTQYF.

To note about this clone: The junction and the germline gene differ at one end; a read error may be behind it. This chain connects TRBV4-1 to TRBJ2-1; D gene ambiguous. This CDR3 has 14 amino acids. Germline CDR1 MGHRA, CDR2 YSYEKL. CDR3 sequence reads: CASSPKTAYIEQFF. In nucleotides, the CDR3 is TGCGCCAGCAGCCCGAAAACAGCCTACATTGAGCAGTTCTTC.

V usage is TRBV7-2 and J usage is TRBJ2-3, with a tentative D call TRBD2 (5 bases). Trimming cost V 5 bases and J 6 bases, with 15 bases left between them. The CDR3 loop spans 14 amino acids. Looked up from germline, CDR1 is SGHTA and CDR2 is FQGNSA. The CDR3 reads CASSPPGVGDTQYF. CDR3 sequence (DNA): TGTGCCAGCAGCCCCCCCGGGGTTGGGGATACGCAGTATTTT.

The chain combines TRBV29-1 with TRBJ2-3; D uncertain. The CDR3 consists of 12 residues. The germline CDR1 and CDR2 sequences are SQVTM and ANQGSEA. V gave up 1 base and J gave up 6 bases, with 8 bases separating them. The CDR3 reads CSVEGPGDTQYF. DNA for the CDR3: TGCAGCGTTGAAGGCCCCGGGGATACGCAGTATTTT.

The chain recombines TRBV5-1 with TRBJ1-1, with D possibly being TRBD1 (6 bases). The V gene lost 5 bases and the J gene lost 0 bases, with 17 bases spanning the gap. This CDR3 comprises 16 residues. CDR1 and CDR2 from the germline V gene are SGHRS and YFSETQ. CDR3 protein: CASSKASGGLNTEAFF. Written as DNA, the CDR3 is TGCGCCAGCAGTAAGGCCAGCGGGGGCCTGAACACTGAAGCTTTCTTT. Full variable domain (outside the CDR3, taken from reference TRBV5-1 and TRBJ1-1): KAGVTQTPRYLIKTRGQQVTLSCSPISGHRSVSWYQQTPGQGLQFLFEYFSETQRNKGNFPGRFSGRQFSNSRSEMNVSTLELGDSALYLCASSKASGGLNTEAFFGQGTRLTVV.

CDR3 loop: CASSIGLGLAGANEQFF. In nucleotides, the CDR3 is TGTGCCAGTAGTATAGGGTTGGGACTAGCGGGGGCCAATGAGCAGTTCTTC. The V call is TRBV19, the J call TRBJ2-1; 14 bases agree with TRBD2. The V and J ends lost 1 base and 6 bases, in that order; junction bases with no gene match: 5. The length of the CDR3 is 17 residues. CDR1 is LNHDA and CDR2 is SQIVND in the germline V gene (reference sequence). Based on the CDR3 plus reference TRBV19 and TRBJ2-1, the full variable domain is DGGITQSPKYLFRKEGQNVTLSCEQNLNHDAMYWYRQDPGQGLRLIYYSQIVNDFQKGDIAEGYSVSREKKESFPLTVTSAQKNPTAFYLCASSIGLGLAGANEQFFGPGTRLTVL.

The chain has TRBV4-1 and TRBJ2-3, with a weak D call TRBD2 (6 bases). The V end lost 4 bases, the J end lost 3 bases, and 29 bases lay between the germline ends. CDR3 length: 20 amino acids. Germline loops: CDR1 MGHRA, CDR2 YSYEKL. The CDR3 coding sequence is TGCGCCAGCAGCCGAACTTTGCGACTAGACCGCCCGGTTGGGACAGATACGCAGTATTTT. Translated, it gives CASSRTLRLDRPVGTDTQYF.

The gene calls are TRBV10-3 and TRBJ1-2; 7 bases align to TRBD1. There are 18 residues in the CDR3. V shed 3 bases and J 6 bases; nucleotides not matched to a gene: 19. Looked up from germline, CDR1 is ENHRY and CDR2 is SYGVKD. In DNA form, the CDR3 reads TGTGCCATCAGTGATATCGTGGACGGTGGACCCAGGGGGGATGGCTACACCTTC. Amino acid sequence: CAISDIVDGGPRGDGYTF.

This chain uses TRBV7-9 with TRBJ2-7; 9 nucleotides line up with TRBD2. The germline V gene encodes CDR1 SEHNR and CDR2 FQNEAQ (reference sequence). There are 12 residues in the CDR3. The V and J ends lost 6 bases and 6 bases, in that order; junction bases with no gene match: 3. This chain's CDR3 is CASSLSGSEQYF. In DNA form, the CDR3 reads TGTGCCAGCAGTCTTAGCGGGAGCGAGCAGTACTTC.